A selection of T cell receptor beta chains follows, all from one sample in a study of T cell repertoires in cytomegalovirus infection. TCRdb itself ran the reads through MiXCR, one entry per CDR3 protein. Here the sample spans around 430,000 distinct CDR3 sequences, roughly 42% being singletons. What these receptors recognize is not known. The sample in question was cultured PBMCs, obtained from culture after CMV antigen stimulation. These receptors all stem from a human donor in good health (CMV status not recorded). Some clones in this sample may be carry-over from other donors' samples. CDR3s include the opening cysteine and the closing phenylalanine or tryptophan. D genes are given only for firm matches. Clone size, where shown, is once, few, many, or a class for clones that have expanded.

j_call: TRBJ2-7; cdr3_length: 13; d_call: .; clone_size: .; v_call: TRBV6-1; cdr3_aa: CASSEVGRTEQYF; cdr3_nt: TGTGCCAGCAGTGAAGTCGGCAGAACCGAGCAGTACTTC
j_call: TRBJ1-1; cdr3_length: 13; d_call: .; clone_size: .; v_call: TRBV6-6; cdr3_aa: CASSELLNTEAFF; cdr3_nt: TGTGCCAGCAGTGAGTTGTTGAACACTGAAGCTTTCTTT
j_call: TRBJ2-3; cdr3_length: 16; d_call: TRBD2; clone_size: .; v_call: TRBV19; cdr3_aa: CASSRGLAGGADTQYF; cdr3_nt: TGTGCCAGTAGCAGGGGACTAGCGGGAGGGGCAGATACGCAGTATTTT
j_call: TRBJ2-1; cdr3_length: 16; d_call: .; clone_size: few; v_call: TRBV6-2/TRBV6-3; cdr3_aa: CASSYPGTPPDNEQFF; cdr3_nt: TGTGCCAGCAGTTACCCAGGGACTCCTCCCGACAATGAGCAGTTCTTC
j_call: TRBJ1-3; cdr3_length: 16; d_call: .; clone_size: few; v_call: TRBV7-6; cdr3_aa: CASSLGRPGGGNTIYF; cdr3_nt: TGTGCCAGCAGCTTAGGAAGGCCTGGCGGCGGAAACACCATATATTTT
j_call: TRBJ2-5; cdr3_length: 15; d_call: TRBD2; clone_size: .; v_call: TRBV28; cdr3_aa: CASSTPGGGQETQYF; cdr3_nt: TGTGCCAGCAGCACCCCCGGGGGGGGCCAAGAGACCCAGTACTTC
j_call: TRBJ2-7; cdr3_length: 16; d_call: .; clone_size: .; v_call: TRBV7-9; cdr3_aa: CASSREEGQSSYEQYF; cdr3_nt: TGTGCCAGCAGTCGGGAGGAGGGACAAAGCTCCTACGAGCAGTACTTC
j_call: TRBJ2-3; cdr3_length: 16; d_call: .; clone_size: .; v_call: TRBV5-5; cdr3_aa: CASSFGWGSETDTQYF; cdr3_nt: TGTGCCAGCAGCTTTGGTTGGGGTAGCGAAACAGATACGCAGTATTTT
j_call: TRBJ1-3; cdr3_length: 16; d_call: TRBD1; clone_size: .; v_call: TRBV7-9; cdr3_aa: CASSLFGTGSGNTIYF; cdr3_nt: TGTGCCAGCAGCTTATTCGGGACAGGCTCTGGAAACACCATATATTTT
j_call: TRBJ2-4; cdr3_length: 18; d_call: .; clone_size: few; v_call: TRBV7-2; cdr3_aa: CASSLVGVGSRAKNIQYF; cdr3_nt: TGTGCCAGCAGCCTCGTGGGGGTAGGCTCGAGAGCCAAAAACATTCAGTACTTC
j_call: TRBJ1-6; cdr3_length: 16; d_call: .; clone_size: .; v_call: TRBV6-1; cdr3_aa: CASSEFWGLLNSPLHF; cdr3_nt: TGTGCCAGCAGTGAATTTTGGGGACTCCTTAATTCACCCCTCCACTTT
j_call: TRBJ1-5; cdr3_length: 14; d_call: .; clone_size: .; v_call: TRBV7-8; cdr3_aa: CASSTRGGDQPQHF; cdr3_nt: TGTGCCAGCAGCACCAGGGGAGGGGATCAGCCCCAGCATTTT
j_call: TRBJ1-2; cdr3_length: 14; d_call: .; clone_size: .; v_call: TRBV5-5; cdr3_aa: CASRLGGARYGYTF; cdr3_nt: TGTGCCAGCAGGTTGGGAGGGGCGCGGTATGGCTACACCTTC
j_call: TRBJ2-2; cdr3_length: 14; d_call: TRBD1; clone_size: .; v_call: TRBV20-1; cdr3_aa: CSARQDRAAGELFF; cdr3_nt: TGCAGTGCTAGACAGGACAGGGCTGCCGGGGAGCTGTTTTTT
j_call: TRBJ2-3; cdr3_length: 13; d_call: TRBD1; clone_size: .; v_call: TRBV29-1; cdr3_aa: CSTGDRSTDTQYF; cdr3_nt: TGCAGCACAGGGGACAGGAGCACAGATACGCAGTATTTT
j_call: TRBJ2-7; cdr3_length: 12; d_call: .; clone_size: .; v_call: TRBV6-8; cdr3_aa: CASRTGRNEQYF; cdr3_nt: TGTGCCAGCAGGACAGGGAGGAACGAGCAGTACTTC
j_call: TRBJ1-4; cdr3_length: 14; d_call: .; clone_size: few; v_call: TRBV7-8; cdr3_aa: CASSPPNRNEKLFF; cdr3_nt: TGTGCCAGCAGCCCGCCTAATAGGAATGAAAAACTGTTTTTT
j_call: TRBJ1-1; cdr3_length: 13; d_call: .; clone_size: few; v_call: TRBV12-5; cdr3_aa: CASGRTLNTEAFF; cdr3_nt: TGTGCTAGTGGGCGGACTTTGAACACTGAAGCTTTCTTT
j_call: TRBJ2-1; cdr3_length: 15; d_call: .; clone_size: .; v_call: TRBV6-1; cdr3_aa: CASRWGASPYNEQFF; cdr3_nt: TGTGCCAGCAGATGGGGGGCTAGCCCCTACAATGAGCAGTTCTTC
j_call: TRBJ2-6; cdr3_length: 17; d_call: TRBD2; clone_size: .; v_call: TRBV7-6; cdr3_aa: CASSRGLAGVGANVLTF; cdr3_nt: TGTGCCAGCAGCCGAGGACTAGCGGGGGTCGGGGCCAACGTCCTGACTTTC
j_call: TRBJ2-5; cdr3_length: 15; d_call: TRBD1; clone_size: .; v_call: TRBV12-5; cdr3_aa: CASGFGGQGSETQYF; cdr3_nt: TGTGCTAGTGGTTTTGGGGGACAGGGATCAGAGACCCAGTACTTC
j_call: TRBJ2-1; cdr3_length: 13; d_call: .; clone_size: few; v_call: TRBV11-2; cdr3_aa: CASSPRPADEQFF; cdr3_nt: TGTGCCAGCAGCCCGAGACCTGCGGATGAGCAGTTCTTC
j_call: TRBJ2-2; cdr3_length: 14; d_call: .; clone_size: .; v_call: TRBV9; cdr3_aa: CASSVDRYTGELFF; cdr3_nt: TGTGCCAGCAGCGTAGACCGTTACACCGGGGAGCTGTTTTTT
j_call: TRBJ1-5; cdr3_length: 21; d_call: TRBD1; clone_size: .; v_call: TRBV12-5; cdr3_aa: CASGVRDRGLKAPWANQPQHF; cdr3_nt: TGTGCTAGTGGGGTCCGGGACAGGGGGCTTAAGGCGCCTTGGGCCAATCAGCCCCAGCATTTT
j_call: TRBJ2-1; cdr3_length: 15; d_call: TRBD2; clone_size: .; v_call: TRBV6-6; cdr3_aa: CASSQGLAGDNEQFF; cdr3_nt: TGTGCCAGCAGCCAGGGACTAGCGGGTGACAATGAGCAGTTCTTC
j_call: TRBJ1-2; cdr3_length: 14; d_call: TRBD1; clone_size: .; v_call: TRBV6-1; cdr3_aa: CASSEGQLNYGYTF; cdr3_nt: TGTGCCAGCAGTGAGGGACAGTTAAACTATGGCTACACCTTC
j_call: TRBJ2-3; cdr3_length: 16; d_call: .; clone_size: .; v_call: TRBV7-9; cdr3_aa: CASSSPTGLPTDTQYF; cdr3_nt: TGTGCCAGCAGCTCCCCAACAGGGTTACCCACAGATACGCAGTATTTT
j_call: TRBJ1-4; cdr3_length: 13; d_call: .; clone_size: .; v_call: TRBV20-1; cdr3_aa: CSARDPGDEKLFF; cdr3_nt: TGCAGTGCTAGAGACCCAGGGGATGAAAAACTGTTTTTT
j_call: TRBJ1-2; cdr3_length: 16; d_call: TRBD1; clone_size: few; v_call: TRBV6-5; cdr3_aa: CASRPSTGGSNYGYTF; cdr3_nt: TGTGCCAGCAGACCCAGCACAGGGGGATCTAACTATGGCTACACCTTC